One sample yielded the 15 T cell receptor beta chains listed below, sequenced in a study of response to subunit inactivated influenza vaccine. Each CDR3 protein gets one entry after TCRdb re-called the RT-PCR reads with MiXCR. The top ten hold 5.5% to 8% of the sample, which has 550,000 to 800,000 distinct CDR3 sequences, roughly 13% seen once. The sequencing used PBMCs from blood, collected approximately 15 days before vaccination. Receptor source: a man between 45 and 60 years old who received an inactivated influenza vaccine.

This clonotype was counted a few times. This sequence joins TRBV7-2 and TRBJ1-6; 9 nucleotides match TRBD1. Looked up from germline, CDR1 is SGHTA and CDR2 is FQGNSA. The CDR3 sequence is 16 residues long. V lost 2 bases and J lost 7; bases outside the gene matches: 6. CDR3 sequence reads: CASSLSGTGHNSPLHF. The CDR3 bases are TGTGCCAGCAGCTTATCCGGGACAGGGCACAATTCACCCCTCCACTTT.

This clonotype was counted between two and nine times. The V call is TRBV7-9, the J call TRBJ1-6; tentatively, D is TRBD1 (6 bases). Germline V gives CDR1 SEHNR, CDR2 FQNEAQ (reference sequence). There are 15 residues in the CDR3. Trimming pared 5 bases from V and 9 bases from J, leaving 17 bases between. The DNA for the CDR3 is TGTGCCAGCAGCCCTCCCACAGGGTTGGGTTCACCCCTCCACTTT. It yields the protein CASSPPTGLGSPLHF.

The V call is TRBV5-1, the J call TRBJ2-1, with no clear D. Germline values: CDR1 SGHRS, CDR2 YFSETQ. This CDR3 has 14 amino acids. Trimming took off 0 bases at V and 8 bases at J, with 12 bases between the two ends. The CDR3 loop is CASSLVSSADEQFF. In DNA form, the CDR3 reads TGCGCCAGCAGCTTGGTGTCGTCGGCGGATGAGCAGTTCTTC. The full variable domain, with the rest looked up from reference TRBV5-1 and TRBJ2-1, is KAGVTQTPRYLIKTRGQQVTLSCSPISGHRSVSWYQQTPGQGLQFLFEYFSETQRNKGNFPGRFSGRQFSNSRSEMNVSTLELGDSALYLCASSLVSSADEQFFGPGTRLTVL.

V is TRBV7-9 and J is TRBJ1-2; D is ambiguous. Trimming took off 2 bases at V and 2 bases at J, with 6 bases between the two ends. This CDR3 contains 13 residues. The germline V gene encodes CDR1 SEHNR and CDR2 FQNEAQ (reference sequence). The CDR3 here is CASSLQANYGYTF. The CDR3, as DNA: TGTGCCAGCAGCTTACAGGCAAACTATGGCTACACCTTC.

There are a few counts of this clonotype. The chain joins TRBV5-1 to TRBJ2-7; 8 bases match TRBD2. Germline trimming cut 1 base from V and 4 bases from J; bases unmatched to any gene: 7. CDR1 is SGHRS and CDR2 is YFSETQ in the germline V gene. This CDR3 spans 15 amino acids. The CDR3 region has the DNA TGCGCCAGCAGCTTGCAATCGGGGGGGCTATACGAGCAGTACTTC. Protein sequence: CASSLQSGGLYEQYF.

This clonotype was seen only a few times. V usage is TRBV9 and J usage is TRBJ1-3; D is uncertain. Trimming stripped 2 bases from V and 0 bases from J, with 9 bases between. The CDR3 loop spans 15 amino acids. The V gene's germline CDR1 is SGDLS and CDR2 YYNGEE. The CDR3, as DNA: TGTGCCAGCAGCGTGGACTCCTACTCTGGAAACACCATATATTTT. It codes for CASSVDSYSGNTIYF.

V is TRBV12-3 or TRBV12-4 and J is TRBJ2-3; unclear D gene. Trimming cost V 1 base and J 0 bases, with 5 bases left between them. The CDR3 runs 14 residues. CDR3 coding DNA: TGTGCCAGCAGTTTAGAACCTAGCACAGATACGCAGTATTTT. Amino acids: CASSLEPSTDTQYF.

The V call is TRBV9, the J call TRBJ1-2, with 10 bases fitting TRBD1. V shed 3 bases, J shed 4 bases, and the junction held 9 bases outside the gene matches. CDR1 SGDLS and CDR2 YYNGEE come from the germline V gene. This CDR3 is built from 16 residues. The DNA for the CDR3 is TGTGCCAGCAGCGGGACCGGGACAGGGGCTGGCTATGGCTACACCTTC. Amino acid sequence: CASSGTGTGAGYGYTF.

The chain has TRBV7-2 and TRBJ2-1; D not resolved. The germline V gene encodes CDR1 SGHTA and CDR2 FQGNSA. Trimming removed 4 bases from V and 8 bases from J, with 9 bases in between. This CDR3 contains 12 residues. The CDR3 loop reads CASSSYLDEQFF. The CDR3 region has the DNA TGTGCCAGCAGCTCTTATTTGGATGAGCAGTTCTTC.

This clonotype was observed a few times. V gene TRBV30 combines with J gene TRBJ2-5; D is ambiguous. Trimming took 4 bases from V and 5 from J, leaving 14 bases between them. Germline V gene data show CDR1 as GTSNPN and CDR2 as SVGIG (reference sequence). This CDR3 region has 13 residues. CDR3 sequence: CAWNEQWWETQYF. The CDR3 DNA follows: TGTGCCTGGAACGAACAGTGGTGGGAGACCCAGTACTTC.

There are a few counts of this clonotype. The chain uses TRBV12-3 or TRBV12-4 and TRBJ1-5, with 9 bases matching TRBD1. V lost 5 bases and J lost 5; bases outside the gene matches: 10. This CDR3 contains 16 residues. CDR3 sequence: CASSPRQGVGDQPQHF. In DNA, the CDR3 is TGTGCCAGCAGTCCCCGACAGGGGGTGGGGGATCAGCCCCAGCATTTT.

The chain links TRBV25-1 to TRBJ1-1; D is undetermined. Germline CDR1 reads MGHDK; CDR2 reads SYGVNS. Trimming removed 7 bases from V and 3 bases from J, with 12 bases in between. CDR3 size: 13 residues. CDR3 sequence: CASTRGGDTEAFF. The DNA for the CDR3 is TGTGCCAGCACACGCGGCGGGGACACTGAAGCTTTCTTT. The complete variable domain, with remaining parts taken from reference TRBV25-1 and TRBJ1-1, reads EADIYQTPRYLVIGTGKKITLECSQTMGHDKMYWYQQDPGMELHLIHYSYGVNSTEKGDLSSESTVSRIRTEHFPLTLESARPSHTSQYLCASTRGGDTEAFFGQGTRLTVV.

The rearrangement uses TRBV11-2 and TRBJ2-2; a weak D match, TRBD2 (6 bases). There are 18 residues in the CDR3. The V gene's germline CDR1 is SGHAT and CDR2 FQNNGV. Between the trimmed V and J ends, which lost 4 bases and 3 bases, there was a span of 21 bases. The CDR3 sequence is CASSSRRVLATHTGELFF. The CDR3 DNA sequence: TGTGCCAGCAGCTCCAGACGGGTACTAGCCACTCACACCGGGGAGCTGTTTTTT. The entire variable domain, with the rest obtained from reference TRBV11-2 and TRBJ2-2, is as follows: EAGVAQSPRYKIIEKRQSVAFWCNPISGHATLYWYQQILGQGPKLLIQFQNNGVVDDSQLPKDRFSAERLKGVDSTLKIQPAKLEDSAVYLCASSSRRVLATHTGELFFGEGSRLTVL.

Only a few counts were recorded for this clonotype. The chain joins TRBV5-1 to TRBJ2-3; 10 positions match TRBD2. V dropped 4 bases and J dropped 1; count of bases not matched to a gene: 6. This CDR3 is built from 16 residues. The germline V gene has CDR1 SGHRS and CDR2 YFSETQ. CDR3 nucleotide sequence: TGCGCCAGCAGCACCAGAACTAGCGGGGGCACAGATACGCAGTATTTT. This sequence encodes CASSTRTSGGTDTQYF. Variable domain in full (rest from reference TRBV5-1 and TRBJ2-3): KAGVTQTPRYLIKTRGQQVTLSCSPISGHRSVSWYQQTPGQGLQFLFEYFSETQRNKGNFPGRFSGRQFSNSRSEMNVSTLELGDSALYLCASSTRTSGGTDTQYFGPGTRLTVL.

The sample holds many counts of this clonotype. V is TRBV20-1 and J is TRBJ1-1, with 9 bases matching TRBD1. There are 15 residues in the CDR3. The V gene's germline CDR1 is DFQATT and CDR2 SNEGSKA (reference sequence). J lost 4 bases, V lost 6 bases, and 12 bases had no gene match. The CDR3 DNA follows: TGCAGTGCCCCGGGACAGGGAAGAGGCGGCACTGAAGCTTTCTTT. Amino acids: CSAPGQGRGGTEAFF.